This T cell receptor (beta chain) was identified during a study of breast tumors, draining lymph nodes, adjacent tissues. Study-wide findings and caveats: Findings are consistent with lymph node origin and intratumoral expansion of most tumor T cells. The lymph node origin of tumor T cells was framed as consistent with a hypothesis, not demonstrated. Luminal-like breast cancer showed significantly greater tumor-nontumor repertoire similarity than basal-like breast cancer did. Tumors had less TCR diversity than lymph nodes, more than nontumor tissue.

This clonotype turned up a few times. Its specificity is not known. The CDR3 runs 17 residues. Looked up from germline, CDR1 is DFQATT and CDR2 is SNEGSKA (reference sequence). The V and J ends lost 2 bases and 5 bases, in that order; junction bases with no gene match: 12. TCRdb independently ran MiXCR on the multiplex PCR reads; one entry per CDR3 protein. The repertoire holds about 60,000 distinct CDR3 sequences, with less than 75% as singletons. The chain links TRBV20-1 to TRBJ1-6; TRBD1 aligns across 7 bases. Sequencing was performed on breast tumor tissue. The receptor's source is a female donor with breast cancer. Some clones in this sample may be carry-over from other donors' samples. CDR3 DNA: TGCAGTGCTAGACCGGGCGAAGGGGGCTGGGATAATTCACCCCTCCACTTT. Its protein is CSARPGEGGWDNSPLHF.